Following are 25 T cell receptor beta chains from one sample sequenced in a study of OX40 agonist ivuxolimab in advanced cancers. The method was immunoSEQ multiplex PCR; TCRdb's version includes in-frame clones alone and lacks a portion of them. The repertoire holds 100,000 to 110,000 clones, approximately 90% seen once, with around 0.58% in the top ten. The starting material was CD4+ or CD8+ T cells sorted from blood, obtained in a trial of the OX40 agonist ivuxolimab. The receptors derive from an adult with an advanced solid tumor such as melanoma, head and neck, liver or kidney cancer.

The V and J genes are TRBV9 and TRBJ2-1, with a tentative D call TRBD2 (6 bases). Germline-derived CDR1 and CDR2 are SGDLS and YYNGEE. V dropped 1 base and J dropped 7 bases, with 12 bases sitting between them. The CDR3 extends over 14 amino acids. The CDR3 nucleotides are TGTGCCAGCAGCGTAACGGGAGCTTCAAATGAGCAGTTCTTC. Residues: CASSVTGASNEQFF.

This clone was seen just once. The chain joins TRBV5-4 to TRBJ1-1; D remains unclear. Trimming stripped 0 bases from V and 2 bases from J, with 11 bases between. The germline CDR1 and CDR2 sequences are SGHNT and YYREEE (reference sequence). The CDR3 is made up of 15 amino acids. This CDR3 reads CASSLAGGRNTEAFF. CDR3 coding DNA: TGTGCCAGCAGCTTGGCCGGAGGGAGAAACACTGAAGCTTTCTTT.

J is TRBJ2-5 and V is TRBV4-2; D may match TRBD1 or TRBD2 (5 bases each). The CDR3 contains 13 residues. Trimming left V 5 bases short and J 5 bases short, with 12 bases between. CDR1 LGHNA and CDR2 YNFKEQ come from the germline V gene. DNA of the CDR3: TGTGCCAGCAGCAAGGCCGAGGGGGAGACCCAGTACTTC. This encodes CASSKAEGETQYF.

The chain couples TRBV30 to TRBJ2-3, with 9 bases aligning to TRBD1. The length of the CDR3 is 15 residues. Germline V gene data show CDR1 as GTSNPN and CDR2 as SVGIG (reference sequence). The V segment lost 2 bases and the J segment 4 bases; nucleotides outside the gene matches: 7. The CDR3 region is CAWSPGTGFPDTQYF. The CDR3 DNA reads as TGTGCCTGGAGTCCCGGGACAGGGTTTCCAGATACGCAGTATTTT.

This rearrangement joins TRBV28 to TRBJ1-2; D is unresolved. Germline V CDR1 and CDR2: MDHEN, SYDVKM. V lost 2 bases, J lost 2 bases, and 9 bases lay in between. The CDR3 consists of 14 residues. Here the CDR3 DNA reads TGTGCCAGCAGTTTAGTTTCCCCAAACTATGGCTACACCTTC. The encoded protein is CASSLVSPNYGYTF.

The rearrangement links TRBV27 to TRBJ2-5; a possible D gene is TRBD2 (5 bases). The V gene's germline CDR1 is MNHEY and CDR2 SMNVEV (reference sequence). The CDR3 extends over 15 amino acids. V was clipped by 4 bases and J by 0 bases, with 12 bases between them. This CDR3 reads CASSSKRLYQETQYF. CDR3 bases: TGTGCCAGCAGTTCAAAGCGGCTGTACCAAGAGACCCAGTACTTC.

The chain combines TRBV2 with TRBJ2-2; D may be TRBD1 (5 bases). This CDR3 has 14 residues. The V gene's germline CDR1 is SNHLY and CDR2 FYNNEI. Deletions cut 7 bases from V and 2 bases from J, with 11 bases between. This CDR3 is CASKFQGNTGELFF. The CDR3 bases are TGTGCCAGCAAATTTCAGGGAAACACCGGGGAGCTGTTTTTT. The full variable domain, completed using reference TRBV2 and TRBJ2-2, is EPEVTQTPSHQVTQMGQEVILRCVPISNHLYFYWYRQILGQKVEFLVSFYNNEISEKSEIFDDQFSVERPDGSNFTLKIRSTKLEDSAMYFCASKFQGNTGELFFGEGSRLTVL.

J is TRBJ2-7 and V is TRBV5-6; D remains unclear. V lost 5 bases, J lost 0 bases, and 12 bases lay in between. Per germline, CDR1 SGHDT and CDR2 YYEEEE. The CDR3 has 14 amino acids. The CDR3 region is CASSLTLDSYEQYF. The CDR3 nucleotides read TGTGCCAGCAGTCTTACTTTAGACTCCTACGAGCAGTACTTC.

CDR3 in DNA: TGTGCCAGCAGTCCCCACACCCTGGGGACAGGGGACGGGGAGCTGTTTTTT. Translating it yields CASSPHTLGTGDGELFF. The chain uses TRBV28 and TRBJ2-2; 10 bases agree with TRBD1. V dropped 5 bases and J dropped 7; count of bases not matched to a gene: 13. Germline CDR1 reads MDHEN; CDR2 reads SYDVKM. CDR3 length: 17 amino acids. The full variable domain, completed using reference TRBV28 and TRBJ2-2, is DVKVTQSSRYLVKRTGEKVFLECVQDMDHENMFWYRQDPGLGLRLIYFSYDVKMKEKGDIPEGYSVSREKKERFSLILESASTNQTSMYLCASSPHTLGTGDGELFFGEGSRLTVL.

The rearrangement joins TRBV5-1 to TRBJ1-1; TRBD1 might be the D (6 bases). The V end lost 2 bases, the J end lost 3 bases, and 11 bases lay between the germline ends. From germline, CDR1 is SGHRS and CDR2 YFSETQ. CDR3 length equals 14 residues. In DNA, the CDR3 is TGCGCCAGCAGCTTTTTACAGGGTGACACTGAAGCTTTCTTT. Its protein is CASSFLQGDTEAFF.

The chain joins TRBV11-2 to TRBJ2-5, with D unresolved. V gave up 5 bases and J gave up 0 bases, with 7 bases separating them. Germline values: CDR1 SGHAT, CDR2 FQNNGV. The CDR3 has 13 amino acids. The DNA for the CDR3 is TGTGCCAGCAGCGCCGGTTACCAAGAGACCCAGTACTTC. Its translation is CASSAGYQETQYF.

The CDR3 is CASRMGAYEQYF. CDR3 DNA: TGTGCCAGTAGGATGGGCGCCTACGAGCAGTACTTC. The rearrangement joins TRBV5-5 to TRBJ2-7; D is ambiguous. The CDR3 contains 12 residues. Trimming pared 8 bases from V and 2 bases from J, leaving 11 bases between. From germline, CDR1 is SGHKS and CDR2 YYEKEE (reference sequence).

CDR3 DNA: TGTGCCAGCTCACCAACGGGGTCGGACACTGAAGCTTTCTTT. As protein: CASSPTGSDTEAFF. The chain carries TRBV18 and TRBJ1-1; no definite D call. CDR1 is KGHSH and CDR2 is LQKENI in the germline V gene. This CDR3 region has 14 residues. V gave up 2 bases and J gave up 3 bases, with 10 bases separating them.

This clone is a singleton in its sample. The J gene is TRBJ1-1, the V gene TRBV19; D not resolved. Trimming took 0 bases from V and 4 from J, leaving 9 bases between them. CDR1 and CDR2 from the germline V gene are LNHDA and SQIVND (reference sequence). The CDR3 spans 14 residues. The DNA of the CDR3 is TGTGCCAGTAGTATAGATACAGTTTTCACTGAAGCTTTCTTT. This codes for CASSIDTVFTEAFF.

The rearrangement links TRBV4-1 to TRBJ1-3; D not certain. This CDR3 has 13 residues. Germline V gives CDR1 MGHRA, CDR2 YSYEKL. Trimming stripped 3 bases from V and 0 bases from J, with 3 bases between. This CDR3 reads CASSQDSGNTIYF. The CDR3 bases are TGCGCCAGCAGCCAGGACTCTGGAAACACCATATATTTT.

This clone occurred a few times. This sequence joins TRBV5-4 and TRBJ2-1, with 12 bases matching TRBD2. Losses at the gene ends were 5 bases for V and 9 bases for J; bases not matched to a gene: 12. The germline V gene encodes CDR1 SGHNT and CDR2 YYREEE (reference sequence). The CDR3 has 16 amino acids. CDR3 residues: CASRTGLAGLGGEQFF. The CDR3 bases are TGTGCCAGCAGAACCGGACTAGCGGGATTAGGTGGTGAGCAGTTCTTC.

This clone came up once. The chain carries TRBV30 and TRBJ1-1; the D is unclear. Germline CDR1 is GTSNPN and CDR2 is SVGIG (reference sequence). The CDR3 consists of 10 residues. The V and J ends lost 3 bases and 11 bases respectively, with 10 bases between them. CDR3 amino acids: CAWRGSRAFF. The CDR3 DNA sequence: TGTGCCTGGAGAGGGTCGCGGGCTTTCTTT.

The CDR3 DNA sequence: TGTGCCAGCAGCTTCCGCCAGTTAACCGGGGAGCTGTTTTTT. Translated, it gives CASSFRQLTGELFF. The J gene is TRBJ2-2, the V gene TRBV7-9; no reliable D call. The germline V and J ends were trimmed by 3 bases and 5 bases, with 10 bases remaining between them. The CDR3 runs to 14 residues. Germline-derived CDR1 and CDR2 are SEHNR and FQNEAQ (reference sequence).

The chain couples TRBV10-2 to TRBJ2-7; perhaps TRBD1 as D (6 bases). V shed 3 bases and J shed 0 bases, with 12 bases lying between them. Germline CDR1 reads WSHSY; CDR2 reads SAAADI. This CDR3 has 15 residues. The CDR3 DNA follows: TGCGCCAGCAGTGACGGCAGGGGACCCTCCTACGAGCAGTACTTC. Its protein is CASSDGRGPSYEQYF.

This clone occurred once. V is TRBV19 and J is TRBJ2-1, with a tentative D call TRBD2 (6 bases). Germline CDR1 reads LNHDA; CDR2 reads SQIVND (reference sequence). The CDR3 consists of 15 residues. The V end was cut by 5 bases, the J end by 6 bases, with 17 bases between. CDR3 nucleotides: TGTGCCAGTAGTTACCCTCGGGGCGGGACCAATGAGCAGTTCTTC. Residues: CASSYPRGGTNEQFF.

This chain uses TRBV18 with TRBJ2-1; weak D call: TRBD2 (6 bases). Germline V gene data show CDR1 as KGHSH and CDR2 as LQKENI. The CDR3 extends over 13 amino acids. The V end was cut by 1 base, the J end by 8 bases, with 9 bases between. CDR3 DNA sequence: TGTGCCAGCTCACCACAAGGGACTTATGAGCAGTTCTTC. Encoded protein: CASSPQGTYEQFF.

CDR3 region: CASSPPPGRGPWTEAFF. The CDR3 nucleotides are TGTGCCAGCTCACCACCCCCCGGCAGGGGGCCTTGGACTGAAGCTTTCTTT. The rearrangement links TRBV18 to TRBJ1-1; 8 nucleotides agree with TRBD1. The junction had 11 bases not matched to a gene; V was cut back by 0 bases and J by 5 bases. The CDR3 spans 17 residues. The germline CDR1 and CDR2 sequences are KGHSH and LQKENI.

The genes are TRBV2 and TRBJ2-5; 7 bases are shared with TRBD2. V shed 4 bases and J 4 bases; nucleotides not matched to a gene: 9. The germline V gene encodes CDR1 SNHLY and CDR2 FYNNEI. The CDR3 sequence is 15 residues long. The CDR3 sequence: CASSGPAGIVETQYF. The CDR3 region has the DNA TGTGCCAGCAGTGGACCAGCGGGAATCGTAGAGACCCAGTACTTC.

The chain uses TRBV29-1 and TRBJ2-7, with 9 bases lining up with TRBD1. The V gene's germline CDR1 is SQVTM and CDR2 ANQGSEA. The CDR3 is 14 amino acids. The V gene end was trimmed by 5 bases and the J gene end by 3 bases; junction bases not matched to a gene: 8. This chain's CDR3 is CSVWTGTGIYEQYF. The DNA of the CDR3 is TGCAGCGTTTGGACCGGGACAGGGATCTACGAGCAGTACTTC.

The J gene is TRBJ2-2, the V gene TRBV7-8, with D hard to call. V lost 6 bases and J 1 base, leaving 6 bases between the germline ends. Germline V lookup: CDR1 SGHVS, CDR2 FQNEAQ. CDR3 length: 13 residues. For the CDR3, the DNA is TGTGCCAGCAGTATTCAGAACACCGGGGAGCTGTTTTTT. This codes for CASSIQNTGELFF.